One sample yielded the 6 T cell receptor beta chains listed below, sequenced in a study of CD8+CD57+ T cells in acquired aplastic anemia. TCR beta VDJ and CDR3 profiling used genomic DNA as template. TCRdb analysed the reads with MiXCR anew, one entry per CDR3 protein. The top ten clones hold under 9% of a sample with about 240,000 distinct CDR3 sequences, 47% of them seen once. Patients who underwent sequencing had shown CD8+CD57+ cell expansion by flow cytometry. The sequencing input was sorted CD4+, CD8+, or CD8+CD57+ T cells (not recorded which) from PBMCs. The receptors were gathered from a human donor with aplastic anemia.

This clonotype was counted many times. This sequence joins TRBV7-3 and TRBJ1-1; D gene uncertain. The CDR3 totals 13 residues. Trimming removed 2 bases from V and 0 bases from J, with 4 bases in between. The germline gives CDR1 SGHTA, CDR2 FQGTGA. In DNA form, the CDR3 reads TGTGCCAGCAGCTTACAGTTGAACACTGAAGCTTTCTTT. It translates to CASSLQLNTEAFF.

This clonotype occurred once. The V gene is TRBV10-3, the J gene TRBJ2-1; tentatively, D is TRBD1 (5 bases). Per germline, CDR1 ENHRY and CDR2 SYGVKD. The CDR3 consists of 13 residues. Trimming cost V 8 bases and J 2 bases, with 10 bases left between them. CDR3 coding DNA: TGTGCCATCCGACAGCCACCCTACAATGAGCAGTTCTTC. It specifies CAIRQPPYNEQFF.

This clonotype was counted ten times or more. This chain uses TRBV20-1 with TRBJ2-7; D tentatively reads TRBD1 or TRBD2 (5 bases each). Germline V gene data show CDR1 as DFQATT and CDR2 as SNEGSKA (reference sequence). This CDR3 has 15 residues. The V end was cut by 0 bases, the J end by 3 bases, with 15 bases between. The CDR3 nucleotides are TGCAGTGCTAGAGACCCTTCCGGGACGGACTACGAGCAGTACTTC. The encoded protein is CSARDPSGTDYEQYF.

This clonotype showed up many times. The V call is TRBV7-8, the J call TRBJ1-1, with D hard to call. Germline CDR1 reads SGHVS; CDR2 reads FQNEAQ. V gave up 0 bases and J gave up 11 bases, with 25 bases separating them. The CDR3 consists of 17 residues. For the CDR3, the DNA is TGTGCCAGCAGCTTAGCCGCAACCCTACATGGGCTCGATCGGGCTTTCTTT. Its translation: CASSLAATLHGLDRAFF. Drawing the rest from reference TRBV7-8 and TRBJ1-1, the complete variable domain is GAGVSQSPRYKVAKRGQDVALRCDPISGHVSLFWYQQALGQGPEFLTYFQNEAQLDKSGLPSDRFFAERPEGSVSTLKIQRTQQEDSAVYLCASSLAATLHGLDRAFFGQGTRLTVV.

This clonotype was detected only a few times. A read error is possible here, since a much larger clone lies one base away. CDR3 DNA sequence: TGCAGTGCTTCCAGGGAGTACGAGCAGTACTTC. It codes for CSASREYEQYF. The rearrangement links TRBV20-1 to TRBJ2-7, with D tentatively TRBD1 or TRBD2 (5 bases each). The CDR3 extends over 11 amino acids. V lost 5 bases and J lost 4, with 9 bases in between. Germline V gene sequence: CDR1 DFQATT, CDR2 SNEGSKA (reference sequence).

This clonotype appeared many times. In DNA, the CDR3 is TGTGCCAGCAGCTTAGCGAAACAGGGGAGGAACACCGGGGAGCTGTTTTTT. Residues: CASSLAKQGRNTGELFF. V is TRBV7-6 and J is TRBJ2-2; 7 bases are a match to TRBD1. The CDR3 is 17 amino acids. From germline, CDR1 is SGHVS and CDR2 FNYEAQ. With V trimmed by 0 bases and J by 1 base, 5 bases remained unmatched.